This T cell receptor (beta chain) was obtained from a study of CD8+ T cells in alopecia areata. Extraction and reverse transcription of RNA yielded cDNA as the sequencing template. TCRdb's table, derived via immunoSEQ multiplex PCR, lists solely in-frame clones and lacks some. This table has about 180,000 clones, roughly 50% appearing once. Documented treatment: oral pan-JAK inhibitor, 5-10 mg twice daily. The CDR3 length is 13 residues. V shed 8 bases and J shed 2 bases, with 13 bases lying between them. Germline CDR1 and CDR2: MNHNY and SVGAGI (reference sequence). The source material was CD4+ T cells sorted from blood, sampled at approximately week 60, from a patient treated with tofacitinib. This clonotype was obtained from a human donor with alopecia areata. The chain uses TRBV6-6 and TRBJ2-7; D call uncertain. CDR3 loop: CASWSGSAYEQYF. Written as DNA, the CDR3 is TGTGCCAGCTGGTCGGGCTCAGCCTACGAGCAGTACTTC.